Sequencing of this TCR beta chain was carried out in a study of shared clonotypes between healthy human individuals (dated by TCRdb to the early 2020s). Regarding the research as a whole: A few men and a couple of women, aged 18 to 49 years, made up the cohort. For each donor, three plates each were used for CD4 naive and CD4 memory, two plates were used for CD8 naive, and one plate was used for CD8 memory. Blood TCR repertoires of roughly five healthy adults were deeply sequenced to estimate repertoire size and the extent of clonotype sharing between individuals. Different laboratories and diverse techniques were used to prepare libraries and sequence TCR repertoires, to increase sequencing depth and limit assay-specific biases. Leukapheresis yielded between about 0.9 and 10 billion PBMCs per donor. Study-level results and caveats: Because the study included only a small number of donors, the genetic and exposure-history diversity represented was limited. Sampling was restricted to blood, and TCR repertoires in tissues likely differ from the TCR repertoires found in blood. Compared with non-shared clonotypes, the clonotypes found in all four sorted-subset donors had higher generation probabilities. Incomplete sequencing was indicated by rarefaction of sorted-subset datasets, despite the large sequencing depth. Based on pairwise subsampling, the degree of clonotype sharing among donors was expected to be affected by sequencing depth. Across several donors, roughly 5.1% of naive CD4, approximately 3.5% of naive CD8, roughly 2.3% of memory CD4, and about 0.4% of memory CD8 clonotypes were shared. Larger estimated clonotype richness was generally found for naive subsets than for memory subsets.

Comments on this clone: What antigen it recognizes has not been identified. No quality values exist for individual bases; no much larger clone is one base distant.

As encoded in the germline V gene, CDR1 is SNHLY while CDR2 is FYNNEI. V and J are trimmed by 4 bases and 6 bases, and the gene matches miss 8 bases of the junction. Measured from the cysteine to the phenylalanine, the CDR3 is 14 residues long. The kept DNA is CDR3 alone, 42 bases in frame from the first base. Using the deep immunoSEQ assay, TCR CDR3 regions were amplified from genomic DNA by multiplex PCR. Genomic DNA extracted from each cell subset was distributed evenly over all wells of several immunoSEQ 96-well plates, and each plate served as one replicate. Each replicate PCR for sorted subsets received roughly 0.2 ug genomic DNA, equal to roughly 30,000 T cell genomes. Purified libraries were measured with a Qubit 3.0 fluorometer, size-checked on a Bioanalyzer 2100, and measured again with the KAPA Library Quantification kit. Every immunoSEQ 96-well plate was sequenced on a separate single-read 150-cycle Illumina NextSeq 550 flow cell. In the paper's pipeline: The immunoSEQ output contained only junctional sequences without quality scores, so filtering could not match that applied to full-length reads. To assign V/J genes and CDR3, sequences were annotated using PyIR, a Python wrapper for IgBLAST v1.9, with IMGT germline references. Any read was removed if the V/J assignment was weak (E-value above 1e-6), the CDR3 was missing, or the read contained stop codons, out-of-frame junctions, or ambiguous translated residues. V3J clonotypes were defined as sequences sharing an identical inferred V gene, J gene, and CDR3 amino acid sequence. Percentage overlap between repertoires was calculated by dividing the number of shared unique clonotypes by the size of the smaller repertoire. Repertoire richness was assessed with RTK rarefaction, the Chao1 estimator, and Recon v2.1 estimates of unobserved clonotypes. Generation probabilities for all TCRbeta clonotypes obtained by the gDNA method from a few donors were computed using OLGA. TCRdb stores this immuneACCESS table with in-frame sequences only. Part of the clones is absent; in the studies checked, under half of the shortfall reflects unresolved V genes, and no reason is known for the rest. V and J calls and clone size are those listed in that table; D and trimming were worked out from the DNA. Counted in this sample were around 2.1 million clones; almost 96% of them appeared once. The top ten hold around 0.13% of the sample.

Donors were healthy HIV-negative adults with no recently reported acute infections or vaccinations. Every donor was a Caucasian adult living in Nashville, Tennessee, USA. CD4+ T cells were enriched through magnetic negative selection, after which naive cells were positively selected on CD45RA and the remaining negative fraction served as the memory subset. Blood was obtained by leukapheresis, after which PBMCs were separated by Ficoll-Histopaque density gradient centrifugation and cryopreserved in liquid nitrogen vapor phase. Analytical flow cytometry was used to check the purity and quantity of every magnetically sorted T cell population. Genomic DNA was isolated from each sorted fraction and quantified by UV absorbance on a Nanodrop 2000c.

The receptor chain draws on TRBV2 and TRBJ1-1, and TRBD1 matches 7 of the central bases. Sequenced input: naive CD4+ T cells sorted from blood. The meaning of the sample's cell subset or site label: CD45RA+ positively selected. This TCR was sampled from a man younger than 35 in good health. The CDR3 protein: CASSGQGGSAEAFF. The nucleotide sequence reads as follows: TGTGCCAGCAGTGGACAGGGCGGTTCGGCTGAAGCTTTCTTT.